A selection of T cell receptor beta chains follows, all from one sample in a study of cytotoxic CD8 clonotypes in ibrutinib-treated CLL. TCRdb's copy holds only in-frame clones and misses some; the assay was immunoSEQ multiplex PCR. The table lists about 160,000 clones, more than 80% of them singletons. Here the sequenced sample was PBMCs, taken after 24 months of ibrutinib treatment. Every receptor here comes from a human donor with chronic lymphocytic leukemia. The CDR3 runs from the conserved cysteine through the conserved F or W. A D gene is named only where the DNA matches it firmly. Expanded clones are given a class, and other clones once, few, many or no size at all.

TRBJ1-6 | TRBD1 | once | TRBV6-1 | TGTGCCAGCAGGTGGGACAGGGGGGATAATTCACCCCTCCACTTT | CASRWDRGDNSPLHF
TRBJ1-2 | . | . | TRBV30 | TGTGCCTGGACCATTCAACAGGGTTATGGCTACACCTTC | CAWTIQQGYGYTF
TRBJ1-3 | TRBD1 | . | TRBV2 | TGTGCCAGCAGGGGACAGGTCTCTGGAAACACCATATATTTT | CASRGQVSGNTIYF
TRBJ2-3 | TRBD2 | . | TRBV4-1 | TGCGCCAGCAGCCGTGGCGGGGGGGCCGGTGGGGATACGCAGTATTTT | CASSRGGGAGGDTQYF
TRBJ2-1 | TRBD1 | . | TRBV11-2 | TGTGCCAGCAGCGCCCCACGACAGGGACCCTACAATGAGCAGTTCTTC | CASSAPRQGPYNEQFF
TRBJ1-2 | TRBD1 | . | TRBV4-2 | TGTGCCAGCAGCTCCGGGACAGCAAATAAGATAATGGGCTACACCTTC | CASSSGTANKIMGYTF
TRBJ1-3 | . | . | TRBV7-9 | TGTGCCAGCAGCTGGGGTAGGGGGGAATCTGGAAACACCATATATTTT | CASSWGRGESGNTIYF
TRBJ1-2 | TRBD1 | . | TRBV4-3 | TGCGCCAGCAGCCAAGTGACAGGGGGCGCCTATGGCTACACCTTC | CASSQVTGGAYGYTF
TRBJ2-3 | . | . | TRBV6-1 | TGTGCCAGCACTGCACACACCTCCACAGATACGCAGTATTTT | CASTAHTSTDTQYF
TRBJ1-5 | TRBD1 | . | TRBV29-1 | TGCAGCGTTTGGACAGGTAATCAGCCCCAGCATTTT | CSVWTGNQPQHF
TRBJ1-5 | . | once | TRBV28 | TGTGCCAGCAGTCCCGCGGACGGCGGCAATCAGCCCCAGCATTTT | CASSPADGGNQPQHF
TRBJ1-6 | TRBD1 | . | TRBV30 | TGTGCCTGGAGTGTACGAGGGGGCGCCTATAATTCACCCCTCCACTTT | CAWSVRGGAYNSPLHF
TRBJ2-2 | . | . | TRBV6-7 | TGTGCCAGCAGTTACGCTCCCTGCCGGGGGTACAACACCGGGGAGCTGTTTTTT | CASSYAPCRGYNTGELFF
TRBJ2-3 | . | . | TRBV27 | TGTGCCAGCAGGGGCGATACGCAGTATTTT | CASRGDTQYF
TRBJ2-2 | . | . | TRBV4-2 | TGTGCCAGCAGCCCGAGGTCCCACACCGGGGAGCTGTTTTTT | CASSPRSHTGELFF
TRBJ1-5 | . | few | TRBV28 | TGTGCCAGCAGAACTTCAGGTAATCAGCCCCAGCATTTT | CASRTSGNQPQHF
TRBJ1-1 | TRBD1 | . | TRBV5-8 | TGTGCCAGCAGCAAGGACAGGGCGACCACTGAAGCTTTCTTT | CASSKDRATTEAFF
TRBJ1-2 | TRBD1 | . | TRBV19 | TGTGCCAGTAGTCTAGACAGGGAGAAGATCTATGGCTACACCTTC | CASSLDREKIYGYTF